What follows are 8 T cell receptor beta chains derived from one specimen sequenced in a study of technical replicates of blood from a handful of donors. Generated by immunoSEQ multiplex PCR, the TCRdb table keeps only in-frame clones and is missing some. The sample includes fewer than 100,000 clones, about 97% of them seen just once. The sequenced sample consisted of T cells isolated from PBMCs. These receptors were taken from a human donor in good health.

There are a few counts of this clone. J is TRBJ2-7 and V is TRBV5-6; possibly TRBD1 for D (5 bases). The CDR3 extends over 14 amino acids. The V gene's germline CDR1 is SGHDT and CDR2 YYEEEE. V lost 4 bases and J lost 0, with 11 bases in between. In DNA form, the CDR3 reads TGTGCCAGCAGCCGGGCCAGGGCCTCCTACGAGCAGTACTTC. Protein sequence: CASSRARASYEQYF.

V gene TRBV2 combines with J gene TRBJ2-1; 8 nucleotides line up with TRBD2. This CDR3 is 16 amino acids long. Germline lookup yields CDR1 SNHLY and CDR2 FYNNEI. Trimming removed 3 bases from V and 3 bases from J; junction bases left unmatched: 7. As DNA, the CDR3 is TGTGCCAGCAGTGAGGGGACTAGATTGTACTACAATGAGCAGTTCTTC. Translation: CASSEGTRLYYNEQFF.

The chain links TRBV7-9 to TRBJ2-7; D possibly corresponds to TRBD2 (6 bases). The germline V and J ends were trimmed by 5 bases and 6 bases, with 17 bases remaining between them. CDR1 is SEHNR, CDR2 FQNEAQ, per germline (reference sequence). The CDR3 loop spans 14 amino acids. The CDR3 sequence is CASSPLVVGGEQYF. CDR3 coding DNA: TGTGCCAGCAGCCCCCTCGTGGTGGGGGGCGAGCAGTACTTC.

DNA of the CDR3: TGTGCCAGCAGCTTAGGTCGGGGGAACACTGAAGCTTTCTTT. Protein: CASSLGRGNTEAFF. The V gene is TRBV7-6, the J gene TRBJ1-1; no reliable D call. V was cut by 1 base and J by 1 base, with 7 bases left in between. The CDR3 totals 14 residues. From germline, CDR1 is SGHVS and CDR2 FNYEAQ.

CDR3 residues: CASSRTANNEKLFF. CDR3 nucleotides: TGTGCCAGCAGCCGGACAGCCAACAATGAAAAACTGTTTTTT. The rearrangement joins TRBV11-2 to TRBJ1-4, with D perhaps TRBD1 (6 bases). This CDR3 region has 14 residues. The ends were cut back, 5 bases at V and 5 bases at J, with 12 bases in the middle. Per the germline V gene, CDR1 is SGHAT and CDR2 is FQNNGV. The full variable domain, its missing parts supplied by reference TRBV11-2 and TRBJ1-4, is EAGVAQSPRYKIIEKRQSVAFWCNPISGHATLYWYQQILGQGPKLLIQFQNNGVVDDSQLPKDRFSAERLKGVDSTLKIQPAKLEDSAVYLCASSRTANNEKLFFGSGTQLSVL.

The V gene is TRBV15, the J gene TRBJ2-1, with D possibly matching TRBD1 (5 bases). Per the germline V gene, CDR1 is LNHNV and CDR2 is YYDKDF (reference sequence). V lost 1 base to trimming and J lost 7 bases, with 14 bases between them. This CDR3 is built from 15 residues. This chain's CDR3 is CATSRVGLGRNEQFF. Written as DNA, the CDR3 is TGTGCCACCAGCAGAGTGGGTCTGGGGCGGAATGAGCAGTTCTTC.

The chain combines TRBV11-2 with TRBJ2-5; weak D call: TRBD1 (6 bases). The CDR3 is 13 residues long. Germline V gene lookup returns CDR1 SGHAT and CDR2 FQNNGV. The V and J ends lost 3 bases and 4 bases respectively, with 9 bases between them. The CDR3 DNA sequence: TGTGCCAGCAGCTTGGCAGGGGCAGAGACCCAGTACTTC. Its translation is CASSLAGAETQYF.

V usage is TRBV15 and J usage is TRBJ2-2, with D maybe TRBD2 (7 bases). Per germline, CDR1 LNHNV and CDR2 YYDKDF (reference sequence). This CDR3 spans 15 amino acids. V lost 5 bases and J lost 4, with 14 bases in between. Written as DNA, the CDR3 is TGTGCCACCAGCGGGCGGGGGCACGGCACCGGGGAGCTGTTTTTT. This encodes CATSGRGHGTGELFF.